A selection of T cell receptor beta chains follows, all from one sample in a study of T cell repertoires in cytomegalovirus infection. TCRdb re-derived calls from the reads in MiXCR, one entry per CDR3 protein. The table lists about 360,000 distinct CDR3 sequences, 15% to 20% of them singletons. The sample was PBMCs. Receptor source: a human donor in good health (CMV status not recorded). Some clones in this sample may be carry-over from other donors' samples. Both conserved end residues are part of each CDR3. D genes are given only for firm matches. Size tells how often a clone was seen (once, few, many) or the class of an expanded clone, and some rows leave it out.

J: TRBJ1-5; V: TRBV6-1; D: TRBD1; size: many; DNA: TGTGCCAGCAGTTTCGACAGGGGCAACCAGCCCCAGCATTTT; CDR3: CASSFDRGNQPQHF
J: TRBJ1-3; V: TRBV11-2; D: .; size: few; DNA: TGTGCCAGCAGCATCAGAGGGAGCTCTGGAAACACCATATATTTT; CDR3: CASSIRGSSGNTIYF
J: TRBJ2-5; V: TRBV6-6; D: .; size: .; DNA: TGTGCCAGCAACATCGACAGTCCAGAGACCCAGTACTTC; CDR3: CASNIDSPETQYF
J: TRBJ1-5; V: TRBV6-1; D: TRBD1; size: many; DNA: TGTGCCAGCAGTCCAGGGGGAAAGGGTCAGCCCCAGCATTTT; CDR3: CASSPGGKGQPQHF
J: TRBJ2-3; V: TRBV20-1; D: .; size: .; DNA: TGCAGTGCTACTACAGACTCATATTACACAGATACGCAGTATTTT; CDR3: CSATTDSYYTDTQYF
J: TRBJ2-5; V: TRBV15; D: .; size: .; DNA: TGTGCCACCAGGAAGGCGGGGTACGAGACCCAGTACTTC; CDR3: CATRKAGYETQYF
J: TRBJ1-3; V: TRBV20-1; D: .; size: .; DNA: TGCAGTGCTAGGACGACGCAAGGGGGAAACACCATATATTTT; CDR3: CSARTTQGGNTIYF
J: TRBJ1-3; V: TRBV20-1; D: .; size: .; DNA: TGCAGTGCTAGAGATCTTTACCGGGGAAACACCATATATTTT; CDR3: CSARDLYRGNTIYF
J: TRBJ2-3; V: TRBV12-3/TRBV12-4; D: .; size: many; DNA: TGTGCCAGCAGATGGACGGACGATACGCAGTATTTT; CDR3: CASRWTDDTQYF
J: TRBJ2-7; V: TRBV7-2; D: .; size: many; DNA: TGTGCCAGCAGCCTAGATAGGGGGGCGGCCGAGCAGTACTTC; CDR3: CASSLDRGAAEQYF
J: TRBJ1-4; V: TRBV2; D: .; size: .; DNA: TGTGCCAGCAGTCGGCGCGGGGCGGCTAATGAAAAACTGTTTTTT; CDR3: CASSRRGAANEKLFF
J: TRBJ1-2; V: TRBV18; D: TRBD1; size: few; DNA: TGTGCCAGCTCACCGGGACAGGGTCTGGGAGGCTACACCTTC; CDR3: CASSPGQGLGGYTF
J: TRBJ2-7; V: TRBV11-2; D: .; size: many; DNA: TGTGCCAGCACCCTAGGGGGCGAGCAGTACTTC; CDR3: CASTLGGEQYF
J: TRBJ1-6; V: TRBV12-3/TRBV12-4; D: TRBD1; size: .; DNA: TGTGCCAGCAGCGGGGCAGGGGGTGCAGGGTCCTATAATTCACCCCTCCACTTT; CDR3: CASSGAGGAGSYNSPLHF
J: TRBJ2-7; V: TRBV10-3; D: .; size: few; DNA: TGTGCCATCAGTGCAGGGGTGGGCTACGAGCAGTACTTC; CDR3: CAISAGVGYEQYF
J: TRBJ2-6; V: TRBV6-5; D: .; size: few; DNA: TGTGCCAGCAGTCCCGGGACCAACTCTGGGGCCAACGTCCTGACTTTC; CDR3: CASSPGTNSGANVLTF
J: TRBJ2-5; V: TRBV25-1; D: .; size: few; DNA: TGTGCCAGCAGTGAAGGTCACGACTTGTACCAAGAGACCCAGTACTTC; CDR3: CASSEGHDLYQETQYF
J: TRBJ2-7; V: TRBV28; D: .; size: few; DNA: TGTGCCAGCAGACAGCCGGGAGTATTGGGCGAGCAGTACTTC; CDR3: CASRQPGVLGEQYF
J: TRBJ2-1; V: TRBV6-9; D: .; size: few; DNA: TGTGCCAGCGTGCGTATAGATGAGCAGTTCTTC; CDR3: CASVRIDEQFF
J: TRBJ2-1; V: TRBV2; D: .; size: .; DNA: TGTGCCAGCAATCAGGGGGGCGATGAGCAGTTCTTC; CDR3: CASNQGGDEQFF
J: TRBJ2-5; V: TRBV11-2; D: TRBD1; size: many; DNA: TGTGCCAGCAGCCATTACAGGGGCCAAGAGACCCAGTACTTC; CDR3: CASSHYRGQETQYF
J: TRBJ1-5; V: TRBV7-9; D: .; size: few; DNA: TGTGCCAGCAGCTTATCCCAGATCCATAGCAATCAGCCCCAGCATTTT; CDR3: CASSLSQIHSNQPQHF
J: TRBJ1-1; V: TRBV6-6; D: TRBD1; size: few; DNA: TGTGCCAGCAGCGCAGGGGACAGGGCCCCGGCAAAAGCTTTCTTT; CDR3: CASSAGDRAPAKAFF
J: TRBJ2-5; V: TRBV7-7; D: TRBD2; size: many; DNA: TGTGCCAGCAGCTTCAATAGCGGGGGGTCGACAGAGACCCAGTACTTC; CDR3: CASSFNSGGSTETQYF
J: TRBJ2-5; V: TRBV12-5; D: .; size: many; DNA: TGTGCTAGTAACCCCGGGAACCAAGAGACCCAGTACTTC; CDR3: CASNPGNQETQYF
J: TRBJ2-1; V: TRBV18; D: .; size: .; DNA: TGTGCCAGCTCACCACTTGAGGGGAACTACAATGAGCAGTTCTTC; CDR3: CASSPLEGNYNEQFF
J: TRBJ2-3; V: TRBV4-2; D: .; size: many; DNA: TGTGCCAGCAGCCAAGAGGAAGTGGCAGGGTGGGCAGATACGCAGTATTTT; CDR3: CASSQEEVAGWADTQYF